The 29 T cell receptor beta chains in this list originate from one sample, sequenced in a study of PD-1 blockade in classical Hodgkin lymphoma. The patients all showed relapse after autologous stem cell transplantation, while their brentuximab vedotin exposure varied. Some clones are missing from TCRdb's copy, which holds only in-frame ones; the method was immunoSEQ multiplex PCR. The sample lists about 15,000 clones, approximately 80% occurring once. Specimen: peripheral blood mononuclear cells (PBMCs), collected before the second cycle of nivolumab. Receptors originate from a human donor with classical Hodgkin lymphoma.

The genes are TRBV4-1 and TRBJ2-7, with D tentatively TRBD2 (6 bases). There are 13 residues in the CDR3. The germline V gene encodes CDR1 MGHRA and CDR2 YSYEKL. V lost 0 bases to trimming and J lost 6 bases, with 9 bases between them. CDR3 amino acids: CASSQEGRGEQYF. In DNA form, the CDR3 reads TGCGCCAGCAGCCAAGAGGGGCGGGGCGAGCAGTACTTC.

This clone has just a few counts. This chain connects TRBV19 to TRBJ1-1; 10 bases match TRBD1. Germline CDR1 and CDR2: LNHDA and SQIVND (reference sequence). V shed 6 bases, J shed 6 bases, and the junction held 7 bases outside the gene matches. The CDR3 has 14 amino acids. For the CDR3, the DNA is TGTGCCAGTAGCAGACGACAGGGGGCGGCTGAAGCTTTCTTT. This encodes CASSRRQGAAEAFF.

This sequence joins TRBV19 and TRBJ1-1, with D maybe TRBD1 (6 bases). Germline assignment: CDR1 LNHDA and CDR2 SQIVND (reference sequence). CDR3 length equals 14 residues. The germline V and J ends were trimmed by 7 bases and 0 bases, with 12 bases remaining between them. The CDR3 protein is CASTLTGLNTEAFF. The CDR3 DNA follows: TGTGCCAGTACCCTAACAGGGCTGAACACTGAAGCTTTCTTT.

The J gene is TRBJ2-4, the V gene TRBV5-1; 11 bases line up with TRBD1. Per the germline V gene, CDR1 is SGHRS and CDR2 is YFSETQ. With 4 bases clipped from V and 8 bases from J, the junction kept 5 bases outside the gene matches. This CDR3 has 14 residues. CDR3 residues: CASSPGQGGHIQYF. The CDR3 DNA reads as TGCGCCAGCAGCCCGGGACAGGGGGGGCACATTCAGTACTTC.

This clone was detected once. J is TRBJ1-2 and V is TRBV15; 8 nucleotides align to TRBD1. Germline values: CDR1 LNHNV, CDR2 YYDKDF (reference sequence). The CDR3 contains 16 residues. V shed 0 bases, J shed 4 bases, and the junction held 7 bases outside the gene matches. In nucleotides, the CDR3 is TGTGCCACCAGCAGAGACCAGGGGGCGCTTACCTATGGCTACACCTTC. Translation: CATSRDQGALTYGYTF. Complete variable domain (other parts from reference TRBV15 and TRBJ1-2): DAMVIQNPRYQVTQFGKPVTLSCSQTLNHNVMYWYQQKSSQAPKLLFHYYDKDFNNEADTPDNFQSRRPNTSFCFLDIRSPGLGDTAMYLCATSRDQGALTYGYTFGSGTRLTVV.

This clone was counted once. In DNA, the CDR3 is TGTGCCAGCAGTTTAGCTCCCCCCGCGGGCCCCTACAATGAGCAGTTCTTC. This sequence encodes CASSLAPPAGPYNEQFF. This chain joins TRBV27 and TRBJ2-1; D perhaps matches TRBD2 (5 bases). V was clipped by 2 bases and J by 2 bases, with 16 bases between them. Germline loops: CDR1 MNHEY, CDR2 SMNVEV (reference sequence). The CDR3 runs to 17 residues.

The V call is TRBV6-1, the J call TRBJ2-1, with TRBD2 matching 7 bases. V was clipped by 8 bases and J by 4 bases; unmatched bases: 5. Germline V CDR1 and CDR2: MNHNS, SASEGT. CDR3 length equals 13 residues. In DNA, the CDR3 is TGTGCCAGCTCGGGACTACAGTACAATGAGCAGTTCTTC. Its translation: CASSGLQYNEQFF.

Judged by abundance, this clone is medium-sized. The chain combines TRBV2 with TRBJ1-4; D unclear. The CDR3 runs 16 residues. Germline loops: CDR1 SNHLY, CDR2 FYNNEI. V was clipped by 1 base and J by 8 bases, with 17 bases between them. This CDR3 reads CASSEGIIVWKEKLFF. In DNA, the CDR3 is TGTGCCAGCAGTGAAGGCATTATCGTTTGGAAGGAAAAACTGTTTTTT.

V gene TRBV27 combines with J gene TRBJ1-2; D uncertain. This CDR3 spans 13 amino acids. Germline loops: CDR1 MNHEY, CDR2 SMNVEV (reference sequence). With 6 bases removed from V and 5 bases from J, the gap between germline ends came to 13 bases. CDR3 coding DNA: TGTGCCAGCAGGGGCCTCCCTGATTATGGCTACACCTTC. Its protein product is CASRGLPDYGYTF.

A word on this clone: The same CDR3 can be traced to other DNA sequences in this sample. Written as DNA, the CDR3 is TGTGCCAGCAGCCCGCTTCGGGGGCTGGGGACTGAAGCTTTCTTT. This gives the protein CASSPLRGLGTEAFF. V is TRBV7-8 and J is TRBJ1-1; D may be TRBD1 (6 bases). V lost 5 bases and J lost 5, with 18 bases in between. The germline CDR1 and CDR2 sequences are SGHVS and FQNEAQ. There are 15 residues in the CDR3.

The V and J genes are TRBV9 and TRBJ1-5; unclear D gene. Germline loops: CDR1 SGDLS, CDR2 YYNGEE. The CDR3 totals 13 residues. V gave up 1 base and J gave up 0 bases, with 2 bases separating them. CDR3 nucleotides: TGTGCCAGCAGCGTAAATAGCAATCAGCCCCAGCATTTT. Its translation is CASSVNSNQPQHF.

This chain connects TRBV11-2 to TRBJ2-7; TRBD1 matches 8 bases. Germline CDR1 is SGHAT and CDR2 is FQNNGV. The ends lost 5 bases at V and 3 bases at J; junction bases unmatched: 9. This CDR3 region has 15 residues. CDR3 amino acids: CASSLGQGPNYEQYF. The CDR3 nucleotides are TGTGCCAGCAGCCTTGGACAGGGTCCTAACTACGAGCAGTACTTC.

This clone occurred a few times. The rearrangement links TRBV11-2 to TRBJ2-7; TRBD1 matches 8 bases. Germline-derived CDR1 and CDR2 are SGHAT and FQNNGV. V was clipped by 5 bases and J by 7 bases; unmatched bases: 7. The length of the CDR3 is 13 residues. The CDR3: CASSRTGSGEQYF. DNA of the CDR3: TGTGCCAGCAGCCGGACAGGGTCGGGGGAGCAGTACTTC. Together with reference TRBV11-2 and TRBJ2-7, the CDR3 gives the full variable domain: EAGVAQSPRYKIIEKRQSVAFWCNPISGHATLYWYQQILGQGPKLLIQFQNNGVVDDSQLPKDRFSAERLKGVDSTLKIQPAKLEDSAVYLCASSRTGSGEQYFGPGTRLTVT.

This sequence joins TRBV6-6 and TRBJ2-7, with D possibly called TRBD1 or TRBD2 (5 bases each). Deletions cut 4 bases from V and 3 bases from J, with 13 bases between. The germline gives CDR1 MNHNY, CDR2 SVGAGI (reference sequence). The CDR3 has 14 amino acids. CDR3 nucleotide sequence: TGTGCCAGCAGTTCTAAACGGGGACGCTACGAGCAGTACTTC. Protein sequence: CASSSKRGRYEQYF.

About this clone: The germline gene is not matched at one end of the junction; a read error may be the cause. The chain carries TRBV7-3 and TRBJ1-2; 8 bases line up with TRBD1. Germline V gives CDR1 SGHTA, CDR2 FQGTGA. This CDR3 region has 14 residues. CDR3 sequence: CASSPGQALDGYTF. The CDR3 DNA sequence: TGCGCCAGCAGCCCGGGACAGGCCCTCGATGGCTACACCTTC. Full variable domain (remainder filled in from reference TRBV7-3 and TRBJ1-2): GAGVSQTPSNKVTEKGKYVELRCDPISGHTALYWYRQSLGQGPEFLIYFQGTGAADDSGLPNDRFFAVRPEGSVSTLKIQRTERGDSAVYLCASSPGQALDGYTFGSGTRLTVV.

The chain carries TRBV6-5 and TRBJ1-1; D unresolved. Germline assignment: CDR1 MNHEY and CDR2 SVGAGI. V was clipped by 0 bases and J by 4 bases, with 9 bases between them. CDR3 length: 14 amino acids. The CDR3 reads CASSYSNTLTEAFF. CDR3 DNA: TGTGCCAGCAGTTACTCGAACACCCTCACTGAAGCTTTCTTT.

V gene TRBV7-9 combines with J gene TRBJ1-4, with 8 bases that match TRBD1. Germline loops: CDR1 SEHNR, CDR2 FQNEAQ (reference sequence). V lost 6 bases, J lost 7 bases, and 7 bases stayed unmatched. This CDR3 contains 14 residues. The DNA of the CDR3 is TGTGCCAGCAGGCGGACAGGGTTAGGTGAAAAACTGTTTTTT. Protein: CASRRTGLGEKLFF.

The chain recombines TRBV28 with TRBJ2-2; D gene uncertain. Trimming removed 10 bases at V and 2 bases at J, with 11 bases between. The V gene's germline CDR1 is MDHEN and CDR2 SYDVKM. CDR3 size: 13 residues. The CDR3: CATQPRNTGELFF. The DNA of the CDR3 is TGTGCCACCCAACCAAGAAACACCGGGGAGCTGTTTTTT.

The chain links TRBV5-1 to TRBJ2-3, with D perhaps TRBD1 or TRBD2 (6 bases each). Germline V gives CDR1 SGHRS, CDR2 YFSETQ. Between the trimmed V and J ends, which lost 8 bases and 4 bases, there was a span of 20 bases. CDR3 length: 15 amino acids. The CDR3 is CASSQSGARADTQYF. The DNA for the CDR3 is TGCGCCAGTTCCCAATCGGGGGCAAGGGCAGATACGCAGTATTTT.

The CDR3 loop reads CASSLRGGLAGDWSYEQYF. In DNA, the CDR3 is TGTGCCAGCAGTTTAAGGGGGGGGCTAGCGGGAGATTGGTCCTACGAGCAGTACTTC. The gene calls are TRBV28 and TRBJ2-7; 10 bases are a match to TRBD2. The CDR3 is 19 residues long. V shed 2 bases, J shed 1 base, and the junction held 14 bases outside the gene matches. The germline V gene encodes CDR1 MDHEN and CDR2 SYDVKM.

The genes are TRBV7-6 and TRBJ2-2; either TRBD1 or TRBD2 may supply D (5 bases each). Deletions cut 5 bases from V and 1 base from J, with 14 bases between. This CDR3 contains 16 residues. The germline gives CDR1 SGHVS, CDR2 FNYEAQ. The CDR3 nucleotides read TGTGCCAGCAGCCATCGGGGCAGGAGGAACACCGGGGAGCTGTTTTTT. Residues: CASSHRGRRNTGELFF.

The V gene is TRBV6-6, the J gene TRBJ2-5, with D maybe TRBD2 (5 bases). This CDR3 contains 13 residues. Germline CDR1 reads MNHNY; CDR2 reads SVGAGI (reference sequence). V was clipped by 8 bases and J by 5 bases, with 15 bases between them. The DNA for the CDR3 is TGTGCCAGCTCCGGCACGACGGGGGAGACCCAGTACTTC. Encoded protein: CASSGTTGETQYF.

V gene TRBV5-5 combines with J gene TRBJ1-4; 7 bases agree with TRBD1. J lost 0 bases, V lost 5 bases, and 10 bases had no gene match. This CDR3 region has 17 residues. Germline CDR1 and CDR2: SGHKS and YYEKEE (reference sequence). The CDR3 coding sequence is TGTGCCAGCAGGCGACAGGGATCCTCTGCAACTAATGAAAAACTGTTTTTT. This sequence encodes CASRRQGSSATNEKLFF.

The V call is TRBV19, the J call TRBJ1-3; TRBD1 matches at 7 bases. The V gene end was trimmed by 5 bases and the J gene end by 0 bases; junction bases not matched to a gene: 7. CDR3 length: 16 residues. Per the germline V gene, CDR1 is LNHDA and CDR2 is SQIVND (reference sequence). CDR3 residues: CASSLHRGNSGNTIYF. In DNA form, the CDR3 reads TGTGCCAGTAGTTTACACAGGGGAAACTCTGGAAACACCATATATTTT.

Notes on this clone: An end of the junction differs from the germline gene, which may be a read error. V and J are TRBV7-9 and TRBJ1-1, with D possibly being TRBD1 (5 bases). The CDR3 covers 14 residues. Germline CDR1 reads SEHNR; CDR2 reads FQNEAQ (reference sequence). This CDR3 reads CTSSPQGLNTEAFF. CDR3 sequence (DNA): TGTACCAGCAGCCCCCAGGGTCTGAACACTGAAGCTTTCTTT.

The CDR3 sequence: CASSIRQYGYTF. The CDR3 nucleotides are TGTGCCAGTAGTATCCGGCAGTATGGCTACACCTTC. V and J are TRBV19 and TRBJ1-2, with no clear D. The germline V and J ends were trimmed by 3 bases and 5 bases, with 7 bases remaining between them. The CDR3 is 12 amino acids. Germline CDR1 is LNHDA and CDR2 is SQIVND (reference sequence).

This sequence joins TRBV6-5 and TRBJ2-1, with a tentative D call TRBD1 (6 bases). CDR1 is MNHEY, CDR2 SVGAGI, per germline. Trimming removed 3 bases at V and 8 bases at J, with 14 bases between. CDR3 length equals 14 residues. The CDR3 loop reads CASSYLGAGYEQFF. DNA for the CDR3: TGTGCCAGCAGTTATCTGGGGGCGGGTTATGAGCAGTTCTTC.

The rearrangement links TRBV5-1 to TRBJ2-7; TRBD1 might be the D (6 bases). This CDR3 region has 15 residues. The V end was cut by 2 bases, the J end by 0 bases, with 12 bases between. Germline V gives CDR1 SGHRS, CDR2 YFSETQ. CDR3: CASSFWTDSSYEQYF. The CDR3 region has the DNA TGCGCCAGCAGCTTTTGGACGGACAGCTCCTACGAGCAGTACTTC.

The chain combines TRBV7-9 with TRBJ1-5; D may be TRBD1 (5 bases). This CDR3 spans 16 amino acids. The ends were cut back, 4 bases at V and 6 bases at J, with 19 bases in the middle. Germline V gene lookup returns CDR1 SEHNR and CDR2 FQNEAQ (reference sequence). The CDR3 loop is CASSSGGSGSGQPQHF. The CDR3 nucleotides are TGTGCCAGCAGCTCTGGGGGTTCGGGGTCAGGTCAGCCCCAGCATTTT.